Described below is a single TCR beta chain sequence and its context. This clone has just a few counts. The clone's antigen remains unknown. No base qualities exist here, and no much larger clone lies one base off it. The CDR3 runs 16 amino acids, cysteine and phenylalanine included. The only DNA kept is the CDR3, 48 bases in frame from the first base. V loses 3 bases, J loses 5 bases, and the germline ends lie 18 bases apart. From a lookup of the germline V gene, CDR1 and CDR2 are SNHLY and FYNNEI. The source of the sample is a study of cytomegalovirus exposure and HLA in healthy donors (dated by TCRdb to the late 2010s). With regard to the full study: According to a later analysis, the roughly 120 validation repertoires were produced on the same platform as the 700 or so repertoires of the first cohort. A separate validation cohort of about 110 different subjects was used in addition to the roughly 700-subject first cohort. The study aimed to test whether signatures of past pathogen exposure could be identified by cataloging public T cell receptors. High-throughput TCR immunosequencing, statistical association of individual TCRs with disease status, and machine learning were combined to predict cytomegalovirus infection status. Points the paper makes about the study in general: According to the authors, the approach could potentially be generalized to other disease states and immunological phenotypes. A few of the identified cytomegalovirus-associated TCR beta chains were confirmed in vitro to be specific for cytomegalovirus antigens. A total of 150 or so TCR beta chains were listed by the study as associated with cytomegalovirus. All 120 or so repertoires were used to score co-occurrence in the validation cohort in a later analysis, because that analysis had no HLA typing for the cohort. Most TCR sequences were seen in very few donors, while some public TCRs were found in many individuals. The classifier was reported to diagnose cytomegalovirus status with high specificity and sensitivity in both the original cohort and the validation cohort. Of the cluster scores, about 94% were above 0 in a later analysis, which found that TCRs clustered in the first cohort also tended to co-occur in the roughly 130 validation repertoires.

The library was built by means of the immunoSEQ multiplex PCR assay. As for the authors' bioinformatics: A statistical classification framework was built to diagnose cytomegalovirus status from the catalog of TCR beta chain sequences. TCRdb retrieved this table from immuneACCESS and kept in-frame rearrangements only. Not all clones are present; in checked studies, unresolved V genes account for under half, and no reason is known for the remainder. V, J and clone size are taken as reported in that table, and D and trimming were inferred from the DNA itself. Recorded for this sample are under 250,000 clones; around 86% of them occurred a single time. The ten most abundant clones make up 1.5% to 2% of the sample. The donors belonged to the validation cohort of about 120 subjects, which was separate from the approximately 660-subject first cohort.

In this chain, TRBV2 is recombined with TRBJ2-3; the D region possibly corresponds to TRBD1 (5 bases align). Specimen: PBMCs. This clonotype was sampled from a woman in her late teens or twenties in good health and CMV-seropositive. The bases are TGTGCCAGCAGTGACCTTCACCCAGAAGGGGTAGATACGCAGTATTTT. Translation gives CASSDLHPEGVDTQYF.